These 16 T cell receptor beta chains originate from one sample sequenced in a study of molecular identifiers for immune sequencing clone quantification. TCRdb processed the PCR reads anew with MiXCR; each CDR3 protein has one entry. The profile shows about 320,000 distinct CDR3 sequences, about 23% of them singletons. The sample taken for sequencing was naive CD8+ T cells from blood, with Jurkat cell RNA spiked in. The sample's subset: FACS-sorted CD8+CD4-CCR7+CD45RA+ naive T cells. All receptors come from a human donor in good health. Some libraries in this study had Jurkat cell RNA spiked in.

The genes are TRBV4-1 and TRBJ2-7; 10 nucleotides align to TRBD2. V was clipped by 3 bases and J by 2 bases; unmatched bases: 7. The length of the CDR3 is 16 residues. From germline, CDR1 is MGHRA and CDR2 YSYEKL. CDR3 amino acids: CASSQSTSGATYEQYF. DNA for the CDR3: TGCGCCAGCAGCCAGTCCACTAGCGGGGCTACCTACGAGCAGTACTTC.

A few counts support this clonotype. V gene TRBV15 combines with J gene TRBJ1-5, with a weak D call TRBD1 (5 bases). Germline V lookup: CDR1 LNHNV, CDR2 YYDKDF (reference sequence). The CDR3 has 16 amino acids. V was pared by 0 bases and J by 5 bases, with 14 bases between. The CDR3 DNA reads TGTGCCACCAGCAGAGATGGGGCAGGGTGGGATCAGCCCCAGCATTTT. The encoded protein is CATSRDGAGWDQPQHF.

This clonotype was counted between two and nine times. The chain links TRBV29-1 to TRBJ2-5, with D possibly being TRBD2 (5 bases). The CDR3 is 12 residues long. V was pared by 6 bases and J by 5 bases, with 13 bases between. Germline CDR1 SQVTM, CDR2 ANQGSEA. CDR3: CSVAVPSETQYF. The CDR3 nucleotides are TGCAGCGTAGCGGTACCATCGGAGACCCAGTACTTC.

The chain couples TRBV20-1 to TRBJ2-7; perhaps TRBD1 as D (6 bases). In germline, CDR1 is DFQATT, CDR2 SNEGSKA (reference sequence). V was clipped by 3 bases and J by 1 base, with 22 bases between them. CDR3 size: 17 residues. For the CDR3, the DNA is TGCAGTGCTAGGGGGGACACTTGGGACGCGCGGTCCTACGAGCAGTACTTC. Amino acids: CSARGDTWDARSYEQYF.

Many counts were recorded for this clonotype. V usage is TRBV29-1 and J usage is TRBJ1-1, with 7 bases matching TRBD1. CDR3 length: 14 residues. Trimming at V came to 4 bases and at J to 4 bases, leaving 9 bases not matched to a gene. Germline V lookup: CDR1 SQVTM, CDR2 ANQGSEA. CDR3 amino acids: CSVGATGLSTEAFF. Written as DNA, the CDR3 is TGCAGCGTTGGAGCGACAGGGTTGAGCACTGAAGCTTTCTTT.

On this clonotype itself: This may be a read error, as it is one base from a much larger clone. The rearrangement links TRBV5-1 to TRBJ2-7; 8 bases are shared with TRBD2. The germline V gene encodes CDR1 SGHRS and CDR2 YFSETQ. CDR3 length: 13 amino acids. The CDR3 nucleotides read TGCGACAGCAGTTCCGAACTAGCGGACGAGCAGTACTTC. Its translation is CDSSSELADEQYF.

This chain uses TRBV10-3 with TRBJ2-3, with TRBD1 matching 9 bases. The germline V gene encodes CDR1 ENHRY and CDR2 SYGVKD. This CDR3 is 15 amino acids long. V lost 8 bases and J lost 6; bases outside the gene matches: 12. CDR3 region: CAISGQGLSGDTQYF. The DNA for the CDR3 is TGTGCCATCTCGGGACAGGGTTTATCGGGCGATACGCAGTATTTT.

This clonotype occurred a few times. CDR3 protein: CSAPAPGQISYEQYF. The CDR3 nucleotides read TGCAGTGCCCCCGCCCCGGGACAGATTTCCTACGAGCAGTACTTC. The chain couples TRBV20-1 to TRBJ2-7, with 7 bases identical to TRBD1. This CDR3 is built from 15 residues. The V segment lost 6 bases and the J segment 1 base; nucleotides outside the gene matches: 12. In germline, CDR1 is DFQATT, CDR2 SNEGSKA (reference sequence).

In this sample, this clonotype turned up once. One end of the junction varies from germline; a read error may be responsible. The chain carries TRBV15 and TRBJ2-7; D is ambiguous. The CDR3 runs 12 residues. CDR1 is LNHNV, CDR2 YYDKDF, per germline (reference sequence). CDR3 loop: CTTRIKGGEQYF. CDR3 sequence (DNA): TGTACCACCCGTATTAAGGGTGGCGAGCAGTACTTC.

Note on this clonotype: Possible read error: a much larger clone is one base away. The genes are TRBV28 and TRBJ2-4; either TRBD1 or TRBD2 may fit D (5 bases each). Looked up from germline, CDR1 is MDHEN and CDR2 is SYDVKM. The CDR3 is 16 residues long. V lost 2 bases to trimming and J lost 8 bases, with 19 bases between them. CDR3 bases: TGTGCCAGCAGTTTACTTGAGTATGGGGGAGAACACATTCAGTACTTC. This encodes CASSLLEYGGEHIQYF.

This clonotype was detected ten times or more. The chain employs TRBV7-9 and TRBJ2-2, with D hard to call. This CDR3 region has 12 residues. V gave up 5 bases and J gave up 6 bases, with 7 bases separating them. The germline V gene has CDR1 SEHNR and CDR2 FQNEAQ (reference sequence). The CDR3 is CASSLLSGELFF. CDR3 coding DNA: TGTGCCAGCAGCCTTCTCTCCGGGGAGCTGTTTTTT. The entire variable domain, with the rest obtained from reference TRBV7-9 and TRBJ2-2, is as follows: DTGVSQNPRHKITKRGQNVTFRCDPISEHNRLYWYRQTLGQGPEFLTYFQNEAQLEKSRLLSDRFSAERPKGSFSTLEIQRTEQGDSAMYLCASSLLSGELFFGEGSRLTVL.

The V call is TRBV23-1, the J call TRBJ1-5, with 7 bases that match TRBD1. TRBV23-1 is placed among ORFs of uncertain function. This CDR3 is 21 amino acids long. J was trimmed by 2 bases and V by 0 bases; bases with no gene match: 19. CDR3 coding DNA: TGCGCCAGCAGTCAATCGCAGACAGGGATGGGTTTGAGGGGTCGCAATCAGCCCCAGCATTTT. Its translation is CASSQSQTGMGLRGRNQPQHF.

CDR3 in DNA: TGTGCCAGCAGCTTACCCCTCACCGGGAGCTCCTACAATGAGCAGTTCTTC. The encoded protein is CASSLPLTGSSYNEQFF. V gene TRBV11-2 combines with J gene TRBJ2-1; possible D gene TRBD2, 6 bases. The CDR3 is made up of 17 amino acids. V lost 2 bases and J 0 bases, leaving 14 bases between the germline ends. Germline V gene data show CDR1 as SGHAT and CDR2 as FQNNGV.

The sample holds a few counts of this clonotype. This chain connects TRBV30 to TRBJ2-1; the match to TRBD1 covers 8 bases. This CDR3 is 15 amino acids long. Unmatched junction bases numbered 8, after V lost 0 bases and J lost 7 bases. Germline loops: CDR1 GTSNPN, CDR2 SVGIG (reference sequence). The DNA of the CDR3 is TGTGCCTGGAGTGTAGGTCAGGGGGCACGGAATGAGCAGTTCTTC. Translation gives CAWSVGQGARNEQFF.

A word on this clonotype: A much larger clone lies one base from this, so it may be a read error. The missing conserved phenylalanine or tryptophan at the end of this CDR3 makes a read error likely. The CDR3 DNA is TGCAGCGTTGAAGTGGAGGGGGCAAGTCAGCCCCAGCATTCT. Protein product: CSVEVEGASQPQHS. This chain links TRBV29-1 with TRBJ1-5; TRBD1 matches at 7 bases. The CDR3 length is 14 residues. The germline V gene has CDR1 SQVTM and CDR2 ANQGSEA. The V gene end was trimmed by 1 base and the J gene end by 6 bases; junction bases not matched to a gene: 6.

V and J are TRBV12-3 or TRBV12-4 and TRBJ2-1, with D uncertain. V was pared by 4 bases and J by 7 bases, with 8 bases between. The CDR3 sequence is 12 residues long. The CDR3 loop reads CASSSLENEQFF. The CDR3, as DNA: TGTGCCAGCAGTTCCTTAGAAAATGAGCAGTTCTTC.